This passage covers 19 T cell receptor beta chains from one sample sequenced in a study of blood T cell repertoires in COVID-19. TCRdb's table, derived via immunoSEQ multiplex PCR, lists solely in-frame clones and lacks some. The table shows roughly 300,000 clones, with 70% to 90% occurring only once. Material for sequencing was PBMCs or T cells enriched from blood (not recorded which). Every receptor here comes from a woman between 25 and 40 years old who had recovered from COVID-19.

J is TRBJ2-2 and V is TRBV7-9; 8 bases are a match to TRBD1. The length of the CDR3 is 14 residues. V trimming: 9 bases; J trimming: 6 bases; junction bases outside the gene matches: 9. From germline, CDR1 is SEHNR and CDR2 FQNEAQ (reference sequence). The CDR3 reads CARKDRGKAGELFF. The CDR3, as DNA: TGTGCCAGAAAAGACAGGGGAAAGGCCGGGGAGCTGTTTTTT.

In regard to this clone: At one end, the junction sequence differs from germline, possibly due to a read error. The rearrangement joins TRBV7-7 to TRBJ2-5, with 7 bases that match TRBD2. Per germline, CDR1 SSHAT and CDR2 FNYEAQ (reference sequence). The CDR3 runs 17 residues. Written as DNA, the CDR3 is TGTGCTAGCAGCGCTAGTAGGTTAGCGGGTATCTCGGAGACCCAGTACTTC. Amino acids: CASSASRLAGISETQYF.

The rearrangement joins TRBV27 to TRBJ1-6, with 10 nucleotides matching TRBD1. The CDR3 covers 14 residues. The junction had 1 base not matched to a gene; V was cut back by 5 bases and J by 6 bases. The germline V gene has CDR1 MNHEY and CDR2 SMNVEV (reference sequence). DNA of the CDR3: TGTGCCAGCAGTCGGGACAGGGGTAATTCACCCCTCCACTTT. Translation: CASSRDRGNSPLHF.

The chain combines TRBV30 with TRBJ1-1; D may be TRBD1 (5 bases). CDR1 is GTSNPN, CDR2 SVGIG, per germline (reference sequence). CDR3 length equals 12 residues. The V end was cut by 8 bases, the J end by 4 bases, with 14 bases between. The CDR3 nucleotides read TGTGCCAGGGAGGGGTCGCGCACTGAAGCTTTCTTT. The encoded protein is CAREGSRTEAFF.

The J gene is TRBJ1-6, the V gene TRBV7-9, with unresolved D. This CDR3 is 13 amino acids long. Trimming stripped 4 bases from V and 5 bases from J, with 6 bases between. The germline V gene encodes CDR1 SEHNR and CDR2 FQNEAQ (reference sequence). The DNA for the CDR3 is TGTGCCAGCAGCTCCACAGATAATTCACCCCTCCACTTT. This translates into CASSSTDNSPLHF. Full variable domain (remainder filled in from reference TRBV7-9 and TRBJ1-6): DTGVSQNPRHKITKRGQNVTFRCDPISEHNRLYWYRQTLGQGPEFLTYFQNEAQLEKSRLLSDRFSAERPKGSFSTLEIQRTEQGDSAMYLCASSSTDNSPLHFGNGTRLTVT.

This clone was seen only once. The rearrangement links TRBV19 to TRBJ1-1, with D possibly TRBD1 on 6 matching bases. CDR1 is LNHDA and CDR2 is SQIVND in the germline V gene (reference sequence). The V end was cut by 6 bases, the J end by 3 bases, with 8 bases between. The CDR3 covers 12 residues. CDR3 in DNA: TGTGCCAGTAGAAACAGGGACACTGAAGCTTTCTTT. Encoded protein: CASRNRDTEAFF.

The chain joins TRBV5-4 to TRBJ1-1, with D possibly being TRBD1 (6 bases). The CDR3 has 13 amino acids. Germline CDR1 is SGHNT and CDR2 is YYREEE (reference sequence). Trimming took 4 bases from V and 4 from J, leaving 11 bases between them. This chain's CDR3 is CASSPRTATEAFF. The CDR3 DNA reads TGTGCCAGCAGCCCCAGGACAGCCACTGAAGCTTTCTTT.

The chain combines TRBV5-6 with TRBJ1-1, with TRBD1 matching 10 bases. There are 16 residues in the CDR3. Germline loops: CDR1 SGHDT, CDR2 YYEEEE. After removal of 0 bases from V and 5 bases from J, the junction contained 7 bases not matched to a gene. The CDR3 coding sequence is TGTGCCAGCAGCTTGGCTCTGGACAGGGGGGAGACTGAAGCTTTCTTT. As protein: CASSLALDRGETEAFF.

The chain has TRBV10-3 and TRBJ2-7; tentative D call: TRBD2 (6 bases). The CDR3 consists of 13 residues. CDR1 is ENHRY, CDR2 SYGVKD, per germline. V was shortened by 5 bases and J by 6 bases, with 14 bases between the two germline ends. The CDR3 DNA follows: TGTGCCATCAGTTTGGGCCCCGGGGGCGAGCAGTACTTC. It translates to CAISLGPGGEQYF.

The gene calls are TRBV24-1 and TRBJ1-6, with 7 nucleotides matching TRBD1. V trimming: 4 bases; J trimming: 6 bases; junction bases outside the gene matches: 23. CDR1 and CDR2 from the germline V gene are KGHDR and SFDVKD. The CDR3 is 21 amino acids. The CDR3 DNA reads TGTGCCACCAGTGACTTCCCCTCGATTCCTGACAGGGTAGAAAGTAATTCACCCCTCCACTTT. It is translated as CATSDFPSIPDRVESNSPLHF.

The chain recombines TRBV14 with TRBJ1-2; D gene unclear. Germline CDR1 and CDR2: SGHDN and FVKESK. V was cut by 0 bases and J by 8 bases, with 10 bases left in between. The CDR3 has 13 residues. CDR3 protein: CASSQDLWAGYTF. The CDR3 region has the DNA TGTGCCAGCAGCCAAGATCTTTGGGCCGGCTACACCTTC.

This chain uses TRBV6-5 with TRBJ1-2; the D is unclear. Between the trimmed V and J ends, which lost 0 bases and 3 bases, there was a span of 11 bases. In germline, CDR1 is MNHEY, CDR2 SVGAGI. The CDR3 has 15 amino acids. CDR3: CASSYSIRGYYGYTF. In DNA form, the CDR3 reads TGTGCCAGCAGTTACTCGATCCGAGGGTACTATGGCTACACCTTC.

CDR3 protein: CASSSTVNSPLHF. The CDR3 nucleotides read TGCGCCAGCAGCTCGACAGTAAATTCACCCCTCCACTTT. The chain couples TRBV4-3 to TRBJ1-6; tentative D call: TRBD1 (5 bases). CDR3 size: 13 residues. Germline V gives CDR1 LGHNA, CDR2 YSLEER. V was cut by 5 bases and J by 7 bases, with 9 bases left in between.

V usage is TRBV4-1 and J usage is TRBJ1-5, with D possibly being TRBD1 (5 bases). The germline V gene has CDR1 MGHRA and CDR2 YSYEKL. This CDR3 comprises 14 residues. V was shortened by 0 bases and J by 7 bases, with 10 bases between the two germline ends. This CDR3 reads CASSQEFGGQPQHF. The CDR3 DNA sequence: TGCGCCAGCAGCCAAGAATTTGGGGGGCAGCCCCAGCATTTT.

The chain is built from TRBV7-3 and TRBJ1-1; D is undetermined. V was shortened by 1 base and J by 3 bases, with 6 bases between the two germline ends. From germline, CDR1 is SGHTA and CDR2 FQGTGA. The CDR3 covers 13 residues. The CDR3 DNA sequence: TGTGCCAGCAGCTTAATGGGAGACACTGAAGCTTTCTTT. As protein: CASSLMGDTEAFF.

This clone was recorded once. This rearrangement joins TRBV7-8 to TRBJ1-3, with 10 bases that match TRBD1. The CDR3 sequence is 16 residues long. Germline V gene sequence: CDR1 SGHVS, CDR2 FQNEAQ. J lost 3 bases, V lost 5 bases, and 7 bases had no gene match. The CDR3: CASSSRQGAGGNTIYF. The DNA of the CDR3 is TGTGCCAGCAGCAGCAGACAGGGGGCCGGTGGAAACACCATATATTTT.

The chain combines TRBV2 with TRBJ1-5; D unclear. Trimming cost V 7 bases and J 2 bases, with 12 bases left between them. The CDR3 is made up of 14 amino acids. CDR1 is SNHLY, CDR2 FYNNEI, per germline. DNA of the CDR3: TGTGCCAGCACCCGGACTGGCGGCAATCAGCCCCAGCATTTT. It is translated as CASTRTGGNQPQHF. Full variable domain (rest looked up from reference TRBV2 and TRBJ1-5): EPEVTQTPSHQVTQMGQEVILRCVPISNHLYFYWYRQILGQKVEFLVSFYNNEISEKSEIFDDQFSVERPDGSNFTLKIRSTKLEDSAMYFCASTRTGGNQPQHFGDGTRLSIL.

The CDR3: CASSQTGRSTEAFF. Here the CDR3 DNA reads TGTGCCAGCAGTCAGACAGGGCGCAGCACTGAAGCTTTCTTT. The chain carries TRBV6-5 and TRBJ1-1; 7 bases are shared with TRBD1. CDR1 is MNHEY and CDR2 is SVGAGI in the germline V gene. CDR3 length equals 14 residues. J lost 4 bases, V lost 5 bases, and 7 bases had no gene match.

The CDR3, as DNA: TGTGCCAGCAAAGACAGCTACGAGCAGTACTTC. Its translation is CASKDSYEQYF. This chain links TRBV6-5 with TRBJ2-7; possible D gene TRBD1, 5 bases. The germline V gene has CDR1 MNHEY and CDR2 SVGAGI. V was trimmed by 7 bases and J by 3 bases, leaving 7 bases between them. CDR3 size: 11 residues.